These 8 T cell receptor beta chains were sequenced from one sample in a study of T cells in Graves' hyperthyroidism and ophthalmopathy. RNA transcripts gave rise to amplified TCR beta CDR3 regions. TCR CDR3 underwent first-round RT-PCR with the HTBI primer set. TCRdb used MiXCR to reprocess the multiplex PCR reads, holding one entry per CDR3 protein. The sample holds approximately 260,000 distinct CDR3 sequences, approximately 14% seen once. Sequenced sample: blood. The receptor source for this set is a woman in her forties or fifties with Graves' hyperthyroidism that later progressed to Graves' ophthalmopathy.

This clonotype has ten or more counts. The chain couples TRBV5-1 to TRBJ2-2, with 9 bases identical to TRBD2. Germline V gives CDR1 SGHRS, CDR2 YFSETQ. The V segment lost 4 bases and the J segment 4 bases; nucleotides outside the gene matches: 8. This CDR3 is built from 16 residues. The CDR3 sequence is CASSTNSGRGTGELFF. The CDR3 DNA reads TGCGCCAGCAGCACTAATAGCGGGAGAGGCACCGGGGAGCTGTTTTTT.

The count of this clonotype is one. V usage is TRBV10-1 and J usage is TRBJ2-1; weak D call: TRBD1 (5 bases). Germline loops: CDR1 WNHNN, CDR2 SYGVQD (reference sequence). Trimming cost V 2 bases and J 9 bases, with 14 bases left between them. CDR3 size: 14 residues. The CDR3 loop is CASSENPQGSEQFF. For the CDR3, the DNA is TGCGCCAGCAGTGAGAACCCCCAGGGTTCTGAGCAGTTCTTC.

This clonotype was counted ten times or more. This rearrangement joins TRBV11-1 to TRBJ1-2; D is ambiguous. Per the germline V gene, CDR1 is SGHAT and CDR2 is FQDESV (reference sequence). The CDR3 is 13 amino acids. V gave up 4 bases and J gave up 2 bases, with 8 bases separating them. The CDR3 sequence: CASSSDGNYGYTF. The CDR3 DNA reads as TGTGCCAGCAGCTCGGACGGGAACTATGGCTACACCTTC.

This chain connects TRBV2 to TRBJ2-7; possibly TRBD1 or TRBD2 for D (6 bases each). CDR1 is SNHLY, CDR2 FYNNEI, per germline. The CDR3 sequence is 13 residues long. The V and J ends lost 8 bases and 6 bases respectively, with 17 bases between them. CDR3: CASGGRGRAEQYF. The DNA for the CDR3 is TGTGCCAGCGGGGGTCGGGGGCGCGCCGAGCAGTACTTC.

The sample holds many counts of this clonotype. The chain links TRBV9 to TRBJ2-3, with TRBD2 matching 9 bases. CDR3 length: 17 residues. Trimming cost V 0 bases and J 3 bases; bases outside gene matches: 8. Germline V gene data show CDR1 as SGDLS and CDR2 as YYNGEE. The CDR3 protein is CASSVGGSGSWTDTQYF. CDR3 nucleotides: TGTGCCAGCAGCGTAGGGGGTAGCGGGAGTTGGACAGATACGCAGTATTTT. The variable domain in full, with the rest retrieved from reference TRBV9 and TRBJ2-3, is DSGVTQTPKHLITATGQRVTLRCSPRSGDLSVYWYQQSLDQGLQFLIQYYNGEERAKGNILERFSAQQFPDLHSELNLSSLELGDSALYFCASSVGGSGSWTDTQYFGPGTRLTVL.

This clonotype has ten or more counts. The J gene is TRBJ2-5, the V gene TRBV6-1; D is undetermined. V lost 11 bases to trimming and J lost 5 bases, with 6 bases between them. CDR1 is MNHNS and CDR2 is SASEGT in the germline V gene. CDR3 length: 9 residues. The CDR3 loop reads CAVGETQYF. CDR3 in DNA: TGTGCCGTGGGGGAGACCCAGTACTTC.

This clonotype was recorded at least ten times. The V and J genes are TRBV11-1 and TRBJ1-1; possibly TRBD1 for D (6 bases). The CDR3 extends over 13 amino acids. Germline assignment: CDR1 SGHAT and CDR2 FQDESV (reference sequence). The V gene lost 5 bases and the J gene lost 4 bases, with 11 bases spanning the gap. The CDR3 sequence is CASSLGQFTEAFF. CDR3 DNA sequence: TGTGCCAGCAGCCTCGGACAGTTCACTGAAGCTTTCTTT.

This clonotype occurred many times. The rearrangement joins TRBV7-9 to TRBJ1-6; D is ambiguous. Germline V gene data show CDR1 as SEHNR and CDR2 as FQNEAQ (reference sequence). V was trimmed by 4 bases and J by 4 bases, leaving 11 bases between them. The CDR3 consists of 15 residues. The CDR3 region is CASSSSLGYNSPLHF. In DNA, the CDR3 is TGTGCCAGCAGCTCTTCTCTGGGTTATAATTCACCCCTCCACTTT. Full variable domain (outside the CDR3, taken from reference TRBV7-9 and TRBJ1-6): DTGVSQNPRHKITKRGQNVTFRCDPISEHNRLYWYRQTLGQGPEFLTYFQNEAQLEKSRLLSDRFSAERPKGSFSTLEIQRTEQGDSAMYLCASSSSLGYNSPLHFGNGTRLTVT.